Listed below are T cell receptor beta chains from one sample, sequenced in a study of tumor-infiltrating lymphocytes in primary liver carcinoma. One entry per CDR3 protein results from TCRdb running MiXCR on the multiplex PCR reads. Of more than 60,000 distinct CDR3 sequences listed, almost 70% are singletons. Source material: liver tumor tissue from sampling region 4. The receptors derive from a man aged 35-49 years with primary liver carcinoma and hepatitis B virus infection. Each CDR3 is given with its conserved first and last residue. The D gene is left open where the match is weak. A row's size may be missing; if present it is once, few, many or a size class.

v_call: TRBV6-5; clone_size: .; d_call: .; j_call: TRBJ1-2; cdr3_nt: TGTACCAGCCATTCCGGGACATTTAACTATGGCTACACCTTC; cdr3_aa: CTSHSGTFNYGYTF
v_call: TRBV6-5; clone_size: .; d_call: TRBD2; j_call: TRBJ2-7; cdr3_nt: TGTGCCAGCAGTTACGCAGCGGGAATAGGGAGAGAGCAGCACTTC; cdr3_aa: CASSYAAGIGREQHF
v_call: TRBV6-1; clone_size: many; d_call: TRBD1; j_call: TRBJ2-7; cdr3_nt: TGTGCCAGCAGTGGAAGGACAGGGCCCTCGGGCGAGCAGTACTTC; cdr3_aa: CASSGRTGPSGEQYF
v_call: TRBV11-2; clone_size: .; d_call: .; j_call: TRBJ2-1; cdr3_nt: TGTGCCGGCAGCTCCCTGAACCTACGTTACAATGAGCAGTTCTTC; cdr3_aa: CAGSSLNLRYNEQFF
v_call: TRBV12-3/TRBV12-4; clone_size: .; d_call: .; j_call: TRBJ2-1; cdr3_nt: TGTGCCAGCAGTCCGAATAGTGCCAATGAGCAGTTCTTC; cdr3_aa: CASSPNSANEQFF
v_call: TRBV11-2; clone_size: .; d_call: .; j_call: TRBJ2-5; cdr3_nt: TGTGGCAGCAGCGATCTATCAGGAGCGGGAGAGACCCAGTACTTC; cdr3_aa: CGSSDLSGAGETQYF
v_call: TRBV7-9; clone_size: many; d_call: .; j_call: TRBJ2-7; cdr3_nt: TGTGCCAGCAGCTTAAGTAGTGGTCACGAGCAGTACTTC; cdr3_aa: CASSLSSGHEQYF
v_call: TRBV12-3/TRBV12-4; clone_size: .; d_call: TRBD1; j_call: TRBJ1-1; cdr3_nt: TGTGCCAGCAGTCTACAGGGGGCAGGAACTGGACCTTTCTTT; cdr3_aa: CASSLQGAGTGPFF
v_call: TRBV11-2; clone_size: .; d_call: .; j_call: TRBJ1-5; cdr3_nt: TGTGCCATCAGCTCGCCGCAGCAGCCTCAGCATTTT; cdr3_aa: CAISSPQQPQHF
v_call: TRBV6-5; clone_size: many; d_call: .; j_call: TRBJ1-1; cdr3_nt: TGTGCCAGCAGTTTCGACGATTCGAACACTGAAGCTTTCTTT; cdr3_aa: CASSFDDSNTEAFF
v_call: TRBV7-9; clone_size: many; d_call: TRBD1; j_call: TRBJ2-5; cdr3_nt: TGTGCCAGCAGCCCACAACAGGGGGCGTGGAGTGGAGAGACCCAGTACTTC; cdr3_aa: CASSPQQGAWSGETQYF
v_call: TRBV11-2; clone_size: .; d_call: .; j_call: TRBJ2-1; cdr3_nt: TGTGCCAGCAGCCCGGAGCGCAATGATCAGTTCTTC; cdr3_aa: CASSPERNDQFF
v_call: TRBV11-2; clone_size: medium-sized; d_call: TRBD1; j_call: TRBJ2-3; cdr3_nt: TGTGCCAGCAGCGAACGGGACAGGCACACAGATACGCAGTATTTT; cdr3_aa: CASSERDRHTDTQYF
v_call: TRBV10-3; clone_size: .; d_call: .; j_call: TRBJ2-5; cdr3_nt: TGTGGCACCAATTGGGGGGAGACCCAGTACTTC; cdr3_aa: CGTNWGETQYF
v_call: TRBV4-1; clone_size: .; d_call: .; j_call: TRBJ1-1; cdr3_nt: TGCGCCAACAGCGAAATTACAGGAGGCGCGGAAGCTTTCTTT; cdr3_aa: CANSEITGGAEAFF
v_call: TRBV6-2/TRBV6-3; clone_size: many; d_call: .; j_call: TRBJ2-2; cdr3_nt: TGTGCCAGCAGTCAGTCCGGGACCGGGGAGCTGTTTTTT; cdr3_aa: CASSQSGTGELFF
v_call: TRBV7-3; clone_size: .; d_call: .; j_call: TRBJ1-5; cdr3_nt: TGTGCCAGCAGCCCCGGACACCACACAGATACGCAGCATTTT; cdr3_aa: CASSPGHHTDTQHF
v_call: TRBV6-6; clone_size: .; d_call: .; j_call: TRBJ1-4; cdr3_nt: TGTGCCAGCAGCCACAGACAGGATGAAAAACTGTTCTTT; cdr3_aa: CASSHRQDEKLFF
v_call: TRBV6-1; clone_size: many; d_call: .; j_call: TRBJ2-5; cdr3_nt: TGTGCCAGCAGACAGTACCAAGAGACCCAGTACTTC; cdr3_aa: CASRQYQETQYF
v_call: TRBV4-2; clone_size: many; d_call: TRBD1; j_call: TRBJ2-7; cdr3_nt: TGTACCAGCAGCCAAGATAGGGGGCGGGCGTCCATCCGCTCCTACGAGCAGTACTTC; cdr3_aa: CTSSQDRGRASIRSYEQYF
v_call: TRBV11-1; clone_size: once; d_call: TRBD1; j_call: TRBJ2-7; cdr3_nt: TGTGCCAGTACCCGACAGGGAAGCGGTGAGCAGTATTTC; cdr3_aa: CASTRQGSGEQYF
v_call: TRBV11-1; clone_size: .; d_call: .; j_call: TRBJ2-3; cdr3_nt: TGTGCCGGCAGCCTCGAGATTAGCACACAAACAGACACGCAGTATTTT; cdr3_aa: CAGSLEISTQTDTQYF
v_call: TRBV6-6; clone_size: .; d_call: .; j_call: TRBJ1-1; cdr3_nt: TGTGCCAGCAGTTACGGGGACACTGAAGTCTTCTTT; cdr3_aa: CASSYGDTEVFF
v_call: TRBV2; clone_size: few; d_call: TRBD2; j_call: TRBJ2-7; cdr3_nt: TGTGCCAGCAGAAAGCGGGAAGTCCACGAGCAGTACTTC; cdr3_aa: CASRKREVHEQYF
v_call: TRBV9; clone_size: .; d_call: .; j_call: TRBJ2-1; cdr3_nt: TGTGCCAGCAGCGTACAGGTAGGGGATGAGCAGTTCTTC; cdr3_aa: CASSVQVGDEQFF
v_call: TRBV12-5; clone_size: .; d_call: TRBD1; j_call: TRBJ2-2; cdr3_nt: TGTACTAGTGGTTTGGCCCTGGCGGGACAGGGGGTTCGTACCGGGGTGCTGTTTTTT; cdr3_aa: CTSGLALAGQGVRTGVLFF
v_call: TRBV29-1; clone_size: .; d_call: TRBD1; j_call: TRBJ2-1; cdr3_nt: TGCAGCGTTGTAGGACAGGTCCACAATGAACAGTCCTTC; cdr3_aa: CSVVGQVHNEQSF
v_call: TRBV6-1; clone_size: .; d_call: TRBD1; j_call: TRBJ1-5; cdr3_nt: TGTGCCAGCAATGACGGGACAGGGGGGTATCGGCCCCAGCATTTT; cdr3_aa: CASNDGTGGYRPQHF
v_call: TRBV11-2; clone_size: .; d_call: .; j_call: TRBJ2-1; cdr3_nt: TGTGTGACCTCCAACCGGCAGGGCCACAATGAGCAGTTCTTC; cdr3_aa: CVTSNRQGHNEQFF
v_call: TRBV7-9; clone_size: once; d_call: .; j_call: TRBJ2-1; cdr3_nt: TGTGCCAGCAGCCCCTGTAGGGGTGGGTACAATGAGCAGTTCTTC; cdr3_aa: CASSPCRGGYNEQFF
v_call: TRBV10-3; clone_size: many; d_call: TRBD2; j_call: TRBJ2-3; cdr3_nt: TGTGCCATCAGTGAGTCGAAAGCGGGAGCAGATACGCAGTATTTT; cdr3_aa: CAISESKAGADTQYF
v_call: TRBV12-3/TRBV12-4; clone_size: many; d_call: .; j_call: TRBJ2-1; cdr3_nt: TGTGCCAGCAGTTTGACAGATAATGAGCAGTTCTTC; cdr3_aa: CASSLTDNEQFF
v_call: TRBV6-1; clone_size: many; d_call: .; j_call: TRBJ1-4; cdr3_nt: TGTGCCAGCAGTGAAAGGGGACAACGGATTGCAACTAATGAAAAACTGTTTTTT; cdr3_aa: CASSERGQRIATNEKLFF
v_call: TRBV11-3; clone_size: once; d_call: .; j_call: TRBJ2-3; cdr3_nt: TGTGCCAGCAGCTTAGTCGTAGACAGATCGAATCAGCCACAGTATTTT; cdr3_aa: CASSLVVDRSNQPQYF
v_call: TRBV29-1; clone_size: .; d_call: TRBD1; j_call: TRBJ2-7; cdr3_nt: TGCAGCGTAGCCAGACAGGGGGCAACCTACAAGCACTACTTC; cdr3_aa: CSVARQGATYKHYF
v_call: TRBV6-5; clone_size: once; d_call: TRBD1; j_call: TRBJ2-7; cdr3_nt: TGTGCCAGGGGTTACTCGACGACAGGGGGCTTCTACGAGCAGTACTTC; cdr3_aa: CARGYSTTGGFYEQYF
v_call: TRBV10-3; clone_size: .; d_call: .; j_call: TRBJ2-1; cdr3_nt: TGTACCATCAGTGAGTTGGGCGATGAGCGGTTCTTC; cdr3_aa: CTISELGDERFF
v_call: TRBV10-1; clone_size: many; d_call: TRBD1; j_call: TRBJ1-1; cdr3_nt: TGCGCCAGCAGTGATGGACAGGGAGATGCTTTCTTT; cdr3_aa: CASSDGQGDAFF
v_call: TRBV29-1; clone_size: many; d_call: TRBD2; j_call: TRBJ2-3; cdr3_nt: TGCAGCGTTGAAGGGTCGAGACCGACTAGCGGGCTCACAGATACGCAGTATTTT; cdr3_aa: CSVEGSRPTSGLTDTQYF
v_call: TRBV6-5; clone_size: .; d_call: .; j_call: TRBJ1-1; cdr3_nt: .; cdr3_aa: CASSYVGDGAGVSFF
v_call: TRBV4-1; clone_size: .; d_call: .; j_call: TRBJ1-2; cdr3_nt: TGCGCCAGCAGCTTCGAGAGGGCTGGGACTAACTATGGCTACACCTTC; cdr3_aa: CASSFERAGTNYGYTF
v_call: TRBV7-9; clone_size: many; d_call: .; j_call: TRBJ2-1; cdr3_nt: TGTGCCAGCAGCTTAGGTCTTGGACTGATTGGTGAGCAGTTCTTC; cdr3_aa: CASSLGLGLIGEQFF
v_call: TRBV11-2; clone_size: .; d_call: TRBD1; j_call: TRBJ2-7; cdr3_nt: TGTGCCAGCAACTTAGGAGCCGGGACAGGCTACGAGCGGTACTTC; cdr3_aa: CASNLGAGTGYERYF
v_call: TRBV14; clone_size: .; d_call: .; j_call: TRBJ2-1; cdr3_nt: TGTGCTAACAGCCAATCGGGCCTTGAGCAGTTCTTC; cdr3_aa: CANSQSGLEQFF
v_call: TRBV12-3/TRBV12-4; clone_size: .; d_call: TRBD1; j_call: TRBJ2-6; cdr3_nt: TGTGCCAGCAGTTTAACGGGACAGACATCTGGGGCCAAAGTCCTGACTTTC; cdr3_aa: CASSLTGQTSGAKVLTF
v_call: TRBV11-2; clone_size: .; d_call: .; j_call: TRBJ2-5; cdr3_nt: TGTGCCAACAGATCCCGGGACTCGGCCTGCCAAGAGGCCCAGTACTTC; cdr3_aa: CANRSRDSACQEAQYF
v_call: TRBV7-9; clone_size: .; d_call: .; j_call: TRBJ1-4; cdr3_nt: TGTGCCAGCAGCCAAAAGGAGGAAAAACTGTTTTTT; cdr3_aa: CASSQKEEKLFF
v_call: TRBV5-6; clone_size: many; d_call: .; j_call: TRBJ2-7; cdr3_nt: TGTGCCAGCAGCTCGGACATTGACTACGAGCAGTACTTC; cdr3_aa: CASSSDIDYEQYF
v_call: TRBV11-2; clone_size: .; d_call: TRBD2; j_call: TRBJ2-3; cdr3_nt: TGTGCCAGCAGCTTCGATGCGGGAGGGTTTGATACGCAGTATTTT; cdr3_aa: CASSFDAGGFDTQYF
v_call: TRBV18; clone_size: .; d_call: TRBD2; j_call: TRBJ2-7; cdr3_nt: TGTGCCAGCTCACCCACGGGGGGAAGCGGGAGCGAGCAGTACTTC; cdr3_aa: CASSPTGGSGSEQYF
v_call: TRBV19; clone_size: .; d_call: TRBD2; j_call: TRBJ2-2; cdr3_nt: TGTGCCAGTAGCCCCGGACTAGGTGGCACCGGGGAGCTGTTTTTT; cdr3_aa: CASSPGLGGTGELFF
v_call: TRBV7-8; clone_size: many; d_call: TRBD1; j_call: TRBJ2-2; cdr3_nt: TGTGCCAGCCCCCAAGGGGGCGCGGGCACCGGGGAGCTGTTTTTT; cdr3_aa: CASPQGGAGTGELFF
v_call: TRBV6-5; clone_size: .; d_call: .; j_call: TRBJ2-4; cdr3_nt: TGTGCCAGCAGTTCTCCGGGACATGGGATGAGCATTCAGTACTTC; cdr3_aa: CASSSPGHGMSIQYF
v_call: TRBV29-1; clone_size: .; d_call: TRBD1; j_call: TRBJ2-1; cdr3_nt: TGCAGCGCCGTCTCCGGGACAGGCAACAATGTGCAACTCTTC; cdr3_aa: CSAVSGTGNNVQLF
v_call: TRBV24-1; clone_size: .; d_call: .; j_call: TRBJ2-5; cdr3_nt: TGTGCCACCAGCGGTACCAGAAACCAAGAGACCCAGTACTTC; cdr3_aa: CATSGTRNQETQYF